The rows below give T cell receptor beta chains drawn from one sample of a study of cytomegalovirus exposure and HLA in healthy donors. Clones were read by immunoSEQ multiplex PCR, and TCRdb kept only the in-frame ones, dropping some. Altogether 100,000 to 150,000 clones are present, 77% being singletons, with the ten largest covering around 4%. Material: PBMCs. The receptors originated from a human donor in good health. CDR3s include the opening cysteine and the closing phenylalanine or tryptophan. Each record gives: CDR3 length, V gene, clone size, J gene, D gene, CDR3 DNA, CDR3 protein. A D gene is named only where the DNA matches it firmly. Where a row states a size, it is once, few, many or the class of an expanded clone; other rows omit it.

14	TRBV29-1	.	TRBJ1-2	.	TGCAGCGTTGAAGATTCGATTACAGGCTATGGCTACACCTTC	CSVEDSITGYGYTF
14	TRBV19	.	TRBJ2-5	TRBD1	TGTGCCAGTAGCAGGGACAGGGCCCAAGAGACCCAGTACTTC	CASSRDRAQETQYF
12	TRBV6-5	few	TRBJ2-5	.	TGTGCCAGCAGGGGGACAAAGGAGACCCAGTACTTC	CASRGTKETQYF
13	TRBV7-9	few	TRBJ1-2	.	TGTGCCAGCAGCCCCGGGATTAACTATGGCTACACCTTC	CASSPGINYGYTF
11	TRBV20-1	.	TRBJ2-3	.	TGCAGCACTCGGGGGACAGATACGCAGTATTTT	CSTRGTDTQYF
15	TRBV21-1	.	TRBJ2-5	.	TGTGCCAGCAGCAAAGCGCGGGAGGGCCAAGAGACCCAGTACTTC	CASSKAREGQETQYF
15	TRBV19	.	TRBJ2-7	TRBD2	TGTGCCAGTAGTCCACTAGCGGGAGTTGGGTACGAGCAGTACTTC	CASSPLAGVGYEQYF
16	TRBV11-1	.	TRBJ2-2	TRBD1	TGTGCCAGCAGCTTGGGACAGGGGGCAAATACCGGGGAGCTGTTTTTT	CASSLGQGANTGELFF
15	TRBV7-9	few	TRBJ2-1	TRBD1	TGTGCCAGCAGCCCACGGGGACAGGGGTCCAATGAGCAGTTCTTC	CASSPRGQGSNEQFF
13	TRBV14	few	TRBJ1-1	.	TGTGCCAGCAGCCTCCGAGCAAACACTGAAGCTTTCTTT	CASSLRANTEAFF
16	TRBV4-1	.	TRBJ1-1	TRBD1	TGCGCCAGCAGCCACCCTCGACAGGGGCCGAACACTGAAGCTTTCTTT	CASSHPRQGPNTEAFF
15	TRBV5-4	.	TRBJ2-3	.	TGTGCCAGCAGCTCCGAAGGAGTGGGCACAGATACGCAGTATTTT	CASSSEGVGTDTQYF
15	TRBV6-6	.	TRBJ2-7	.	TGTGCCAGCAGCCCCTTGAATCAACGAGTATACGAGCAGTACTTC	CASSPLNQRVYEQYF
14	TRBV5-6	.	TRBJ2-7	.	TGTGCCAGCAGACGGCCGGGGAGCTCCTACGAGCAGTACTTC	CASRRPGSSYEQYF
17	TRBV7-9	few	TRBJ1-5	TRBD1	TGTGCCAGCAGCTTAGGGGCAGGGGGCGAGAGCAATCAGCCCCAGCATTTT	CASSLGAGGESNQPQHF
15	TRBV28	.	TRBJ1-1	TRBD1	TGTGCCAGCAGTCCGGGGACAGGCTCGAACACTGAAGCTTTCTTT	CASSPGTGSNTEAFF
16	TRBV28	.	TRBJ1-3	.	TGTGCCAGCAGTTTACGAACCACAGGGCCGGGAAACACCATATATTTT	CASSLRTTGPGNTIYF
16	TRBV7-8	.	TRBJ2-1	TRBD2	TGTGCCAGCAGCTTAGCGGGCGGGAGGACGAACAATGAGCAGTTCTTC	CASSLAGGRTNNEQFF
15	TRBV5-5	.	TRBJ1-2	TRBD1	TGTGCCAGCAGCCGCGGACAGGGCGGAGTATATGGCTACACCTTC	CASSRGQGGVYGYTF
16	TRBV10-3	.	TRBJ1-2	TRBD1	TGTGCCATCAGTGACCCTACGACAGGGTTGGGGTATGGCTACACCTTC	CAISDPTTGLGYGYTF
15	TRBV2	.	TRBJ1-3	TRBD1	TGTGCCAGCCGCCTAATGACAGGGTCTGGAAACACCATATATTTT	CASRLMTGSGNTIYF
13	TRBV2	.	TRBJ2-3	TRBD1	TGTGCCAGCAGTCCACAGGGGCGAGATACGCAGTATTTT	CASSPQGRDTQYF
16	TRBV28	.	TRBJ1-5	.	TGTGCCAGCAGTTTAAGGGCGGGGGCTGGCGATCAGCCCCAGCATTTT	CASSLRAGAGDQPQHF
12	TRBV7-9	few	TRBJ2-5	.	TGTGCCAGCACCCCAAGCGAGGGGACCCAGTACTTC	CASTPSEGTQYF
15	TRBV28	.	TRBJ2-7	TRBD2	TGTGCCAGCAGTTCGGGACTAGCGGGAGGGTACGAGCAGTACTTC	CASSSGLAGGYEQYF
15	TRBV6-6	few	TRBJ2-5	TRBD2	TGTGCCAGCAGTGCAATAGCGGGAGGTTTTGAGACCCAGTACTTC	CASSAIAGGFETQYF
13	TRBV4-1	.	TRBJ2-5	.	TGCGCCAGCAGCCTCCTGGGGGGAGAGACCCAGTACTTC	CASSLLGGETQYF
16	TRBV7-9	.	TRBJ2-7	.	TGTGCCAGCAGCTTAGTGGGCGATGGGCAGGGTCAGGAGCAGTACTTC	CASSLVGDGQGQEQYF
13	TRBV10-3	.	TRBJ2-5	TRBD2	TGTGCCATCAGTGAGACTAGCGGTGAGACCCAGTACTTC	CAISETSGETQYF
16	TRBV29-1	.	TRBJ1-2	.	TGCAGCGTTGAGTTGCGGGGGACATCCTATAACTATGGCTACACCTTC	CSVELRGTSYNYGYTF
17	TRBV28	.	TRBJ1-2	.	TGTGCCAGCAGTCTAACCGGGACACCGGACCTAGGCTATGGCTACACCTTC	CASSLTGTPDLGYGYTF
15	TRBV5-1	few	TRBJ2-1	.	TGCGCCAGCAGCTTAGGGAGTTGGTCCTACAATGAGCAGTTCTTC	CASSLGSWSYNEQFF
8	TRBV20-1	.	TRBJ1-4	.	TGCAGTGCCGGAGGACTGTTTTTT	CSAGGLFF
14	TRBV6-1	.	TRBJ1-1	TRBD1	TGTGCCAGCAGTAAGGGACAGGACTACACTGAAGCTTTCTTT	CASSKGQDYTEAFF
11	TRBV19	.	TRBJ1-1	.	TGTGCCAGTGGTAGGGAGACTGAAGCTTTCTTT	CASGRETEAFF
13	TRBV6-5	.	TRBJ2-7	.	TGTGCCAGCAGTTACTCGGGCAGCTACGAGCAGTACTTC	CASSYSGSYEQYF
14	TRBV5-4	once	TRBJ2-1	.	TGTGCCAGCAGCTCCGCGGCCTCGGGGAATGAGCAGTTCTTC	CASSSAASGNEQFF
12	TRBV7-8	.	TRBJ1-1	.	TGTGCCAGCAGCTCCTACAGGGAAGAAGCTTTCTTT	CASSSYREEAFF
18	TRBV5-1	few	TRBJ1-2	.	TGCGCCAGCAGCTTGGGACCGGGGGTTCGGAAACCTAACTATGGCTACACCTTC	CASSLGPGVRKPNYGYTF
15	TRBV9	.	TRBJ2-7	TRBD2	TGTGCCAGCAGCCCCCGCCTAGCGGGAGGGTCCGAGCAGTACTTC	CASSPRLAGGSEQYF
16	TRBV10-1	.	TRBJ2-1	.	TGCGCCAGCAGTGAGATAGGCAGGGGTTCGATGAATGAGCAGTTCTTC	CASSEIGRGSMNEQFF